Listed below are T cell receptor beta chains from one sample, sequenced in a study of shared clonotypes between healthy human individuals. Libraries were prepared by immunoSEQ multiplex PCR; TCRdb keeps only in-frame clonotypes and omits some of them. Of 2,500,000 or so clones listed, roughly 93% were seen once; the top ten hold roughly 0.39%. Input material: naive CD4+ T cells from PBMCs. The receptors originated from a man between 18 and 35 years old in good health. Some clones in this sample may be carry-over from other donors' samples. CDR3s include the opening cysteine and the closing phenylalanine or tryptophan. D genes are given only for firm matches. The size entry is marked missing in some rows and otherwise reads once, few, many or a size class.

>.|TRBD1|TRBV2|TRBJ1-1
TGTGCCAGCGGAGGACAGGGAAGAGGGTTGGTGAACACTGAAGCTTTCTTT
CASGGQGRGLVNTEAFF
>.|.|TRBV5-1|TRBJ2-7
TGCGCCAGCAACAACGCAGGGGCTTTCTACGAGCAGTACTTC
CASNNAGAFYEQYF
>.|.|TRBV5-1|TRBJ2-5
TGCGCCAGCAGCTTGGTTGCGGGCCCCCAAGAGACCCAGTACTTC
CASSLVAGPQETQYF
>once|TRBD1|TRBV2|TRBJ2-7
TGTGCCAGCAGTGAGGGGACAGGGTCCTACGAGCAGTACTTC
CASSEGTGSYEQYF
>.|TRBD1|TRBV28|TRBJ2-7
TGTGCCAGCAGTCCTCCCGGGACAGGGGGCGACGAGCAGTACTTC
CASSPPGTGGDEQYF
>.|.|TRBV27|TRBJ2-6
TGTGCCAGCAGTGGACGCTACCTAAATGGGGCCAACGTCCTGACTTTC
CASSGRYLNGANVLTF
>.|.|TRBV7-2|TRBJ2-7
TGTGCCAGCAGCTTAACATGGGGGTTCTACGAGCAGTACTTC
CASSLTWGFYEQYF
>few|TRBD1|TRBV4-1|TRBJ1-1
TGCGCCAGCAGCCAAGGACAGGGGGCACGCACTGAAGCTTTCTTT
CASSQGQGARTEAFF
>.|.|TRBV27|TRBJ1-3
TGTGCCAGCAGTTTATTTGGGGGAAACACCATATATTTT
CASSLFGGNTIYF
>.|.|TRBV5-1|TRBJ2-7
TGCGCCAGCACGAGGACGAGCTCCTACGAGCAGTACTTC
CASTRTSSYEQYF
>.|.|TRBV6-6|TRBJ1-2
TGTGCCAGCAGTTACCTTGGCAGCCGACACTTC
CASSYLGSRHF
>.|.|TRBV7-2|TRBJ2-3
TGTGCCAGCAGCTCCCGCCCGGGGCCAGATACGCAGTATTTT
CASSSRPGPDTQYF
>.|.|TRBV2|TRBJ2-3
TGTGCCAGCAGTGACGTAATGGGTAAACCGTACGTGGCAGATACGCAGTATTTT
CASSDVMGKPYVADTQYF
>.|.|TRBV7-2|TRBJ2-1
TGTGCCAGCAGCGGTACCGGGACCTACAATGAGCAGTTCTTC
CASSGTGTYNEQFF
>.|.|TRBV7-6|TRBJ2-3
TGTGCCAGCAGCTCTTACTACACAGATACGCAGTATTTT
CASSSYYTDTQYF
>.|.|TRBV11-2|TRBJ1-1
TGTGCCAGCAGCTTGACGGGGGGCACTGAAGCTTTCTTT
CASSLTGGTEAFF
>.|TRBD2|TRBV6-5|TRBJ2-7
TGTGCCAGCCTCGGGCTAGCGGGAGCCGAGCAGTACTTC
CASLGLAGAEQYF
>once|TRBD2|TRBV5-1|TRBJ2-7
TGCGCCAGCAGCTTGGTGGGCGGGAGTACCTACGAGCAGTACTTC
CASSLVGGSTYEQYF
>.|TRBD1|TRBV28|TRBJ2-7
TGTGCCAGCAGTTTATTGGGACAGGGCAAGTACTTC
CASSLLGQGKYF
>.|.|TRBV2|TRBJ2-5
TGTGCCAGCAGTGAACGGGCCCCCTTGGGTAGAGAGACCCAGTACTTC
CASSERAPLGRETQYF
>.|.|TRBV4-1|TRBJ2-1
TGCGCCAGCAGCCAAGTGTTAGTACCCTACAATGAGCAGTTCTTC
CASSQVLVPYNEQFF
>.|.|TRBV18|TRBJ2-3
TGTGCCAGCTCACCAGGCGGTGGCACAGATACGCAGTATTTT
CASSPGGGTDTQYF
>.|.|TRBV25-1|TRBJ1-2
TGTGCCAGCAGTGCCCAGTTGACAGGTCCCTATGGCTACACCTTC
CASSAQLTGPYGYTF
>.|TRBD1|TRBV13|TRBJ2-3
TGTGCCAGCAGTCGGGACAGCAACACAGATACGCAGTATTTT
CASSRDSNTDTQYF
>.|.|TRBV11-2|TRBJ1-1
TGTGCCAGCAGCTTACGGGCCCAGGTGACGAGCACTGAAGCTTTCTTT
CASSLRAQVTSTEAFF
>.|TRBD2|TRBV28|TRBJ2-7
TGTGCCAGCACCGACGGGGGAGGGTACGAGCAGTACTTC
CASTDGGGYEQYF
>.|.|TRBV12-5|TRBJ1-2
TGTGCTAGTGGTTTTGGGGGGACCTATGGCTACACCTTC
CASGFGGTYGYTF
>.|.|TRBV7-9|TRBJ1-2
TGTGCCAGCAGCTTACTGGGGGTCTACACCTTC
CASSLLGVYTF
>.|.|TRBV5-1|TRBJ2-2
TGCGCCAGCAGCTTATTTCTGGACACCGGGGAGCTGTTTTTT
CASSLFLDTGELFF
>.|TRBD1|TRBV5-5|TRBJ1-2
TGTGCCAGCAGCTTCGTGACAGGGAACTATGGCTACACCTTC
CASSFVTGNYGYTF
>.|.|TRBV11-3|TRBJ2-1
TGTGCCAGCAGCTTATTTCGGGGGAATGAGCAGTTCTTC
CASSLFRGNEQFF
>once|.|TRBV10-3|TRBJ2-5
TGTGCCATCAGTGACCCACGGGCCACGACGTGGACCCAGTACTTC
CAISDPRATTWTQYF
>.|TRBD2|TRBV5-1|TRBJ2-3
TGCGCCAGCAGCCTGGGCCCGCTAGCGGGAGACTCAGATACGCAGTATTTT
CASSLGPLAGDSDTQYF
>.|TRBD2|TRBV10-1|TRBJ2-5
TGCGCCAGCAGTGGCTCCAAAAGCGGGATAGGCGAGACCCAGTACTTC
CASSGSKSGIGETQYF
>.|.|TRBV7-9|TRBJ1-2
TGTGCCAGCAGCTTCAGGGCAACCTATGGCTACACCTTC
CASSFRATYGYTF
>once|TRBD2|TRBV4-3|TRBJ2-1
TGCGCCAGCAGCCAAGAGGTTAGCGGGAGGTACAATGAGCAGTTCTTC
CASSQEVSGRYNEQFF
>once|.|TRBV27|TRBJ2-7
TGTGCCAGCAGTTTGTCCCCAGCTACCTACGAGCAGTACTTC
CASSLSPATYEQYF
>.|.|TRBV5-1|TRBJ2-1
TGCGCCAGCAGCTTGGGTCACAACTCCTACAATGAGCAGTTCTTC
CASSLGHNSYNEQFF
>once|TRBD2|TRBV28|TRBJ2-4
TGTGCCAGCAGTCCATGGGGGGGATTAAACATTCAGTACTTC
CASSPWGGLNIQYF
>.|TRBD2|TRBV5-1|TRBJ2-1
TGCGCCAGCAGCTTATTGGCTAGCGGGTTGGTTAATGAGCAGTTCTTC
CASSLLASGLVNEQFF
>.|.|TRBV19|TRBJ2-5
TGTGCCAGTAGTATATCGGCTCCAGAGACCCAGTACTTC
CASSISAPETQYF
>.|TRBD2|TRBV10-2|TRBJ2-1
TGCGCCAACTCTCCTGGACTAGAAGTTGAGCAGTTCTTC
CANSPGLEVEQFF
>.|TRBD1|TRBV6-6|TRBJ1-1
TGTGCCAGCAGTTCAACAGGGGGCGGATACACTGAAGCTTTCTTT
CASSSTGGGYTEAFF
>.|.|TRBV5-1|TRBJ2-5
TGCGCCAGCAGCTCTATAGGTGGGGAGACCCAGTACTTC
CASSSIGGETQYF
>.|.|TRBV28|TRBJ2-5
TGTGCCAGCAGCCCGGGGCAAGAGACCCAGTACTTC
CASSPGQETQYF
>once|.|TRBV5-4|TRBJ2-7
TGTGCCAGCAGCTTCCCGGAGAGCTACGAGCAGTACTTC
CASSFPESYEQYF
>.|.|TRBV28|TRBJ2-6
TGTGCCAGCAGTTTACGGAACAGGCCATGGGACTCTGGGGCCAACGTCCTGACTTTC
CASSLRNRPWDSGANVLTF
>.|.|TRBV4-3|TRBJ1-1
TGCGCCAGCAGCCCGGAGCGCGGGTACGGCGAAGCTTTCTTT
CASSPERGYGEAFF
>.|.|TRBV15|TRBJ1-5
TGTGCCACCAGCAGACAGGGCAATCAGCCCCAGCATTTT
CATSRQGNQPQHF
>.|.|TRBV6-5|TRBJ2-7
TGTGCCAGCAGCGGGGGGCTAGCCTCAGAGCAGTACTTC
CASSGGLASEQYF
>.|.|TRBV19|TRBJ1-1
TGTGCCAGTAGTTCCCAGGGGACGACTGAAGCTTTCTTT
CASSSQGTTEAFF
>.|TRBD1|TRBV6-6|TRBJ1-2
TGTGCCAGCAGGAATCGGGGACAGCCGACTCCTCTCTACACCTTC
CASRNRGQPTPLYTF
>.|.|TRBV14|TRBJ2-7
TGTGCCAGCAGCCGTCTGGGGGCAGGATCCTACGAGCAGTACTTC
CASSRLGAGSYEQYF
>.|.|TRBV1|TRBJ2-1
TGCACCAGCAGCCTACCCCGGGGAGCGGGATGGGACAATGAGCAGTTCTTC
CTSSLPRGAGWDNEQFF
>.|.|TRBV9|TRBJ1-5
TGTGCCAGCAGCGTCGGACCAACTCAGCCCCAGCATTTT
CASSVGPTQPQHF
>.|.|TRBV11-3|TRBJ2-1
TGTGCCAGCAGCTTAGATAAGGGGACGGAGCAGTTCTTC
CASSLDKGTEQFF
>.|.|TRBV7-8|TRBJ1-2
TGTGCCAGCAGCTCCCTCCTCCGGGCCACGGCGGACACCTTC
CASSSLLRATADTF
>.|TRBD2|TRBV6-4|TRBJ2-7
TGTGCCAACTGGGCGGGCGGGACTAACTCCTACGAGCAGTACTTC
CANWAGGTNSYEQYF
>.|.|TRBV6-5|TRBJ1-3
TGTGCCAGCAGTTACGCCTCTGGAAACACCATATATTTT
CASSYASGNTIYF
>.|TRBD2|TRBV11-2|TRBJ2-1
TGTGCCAGCAGCTTCCGGGGGGGAATCTACAATGAGCAGTTCTTC
CASSFRGGIYNEQFF